This TCR beta chain was identified in a study of identical twins. Via MiXCR, TCRdb re-called the 5' RACE reads, giving one row per CDR3 protein. The table has hundreds of thousands of distinct CDR3 sequences, about 9.4% seen once. With 4 bases removed from V and 8 bases from J, the gap between germline ends came to 21 bases. Germline CDR1 is SEHNR and CDR2 is FQNEAQ (reference sequence). CDR3 length: 16 residues. This clonotype was found a few times. These data were also reused for a study on yellow fever vaccine responses in identical twins.

The rearrangement joins TRBV7-9 to TRBJ2-1; D may be TRBD1 (6 bases). Sample: PBMCs. This receptor was obtained from a woman between 18 and 29 years old in good health. CDR3 region: CASSSAGTLIVDEQFF. CDR3 DNA: TGTGCCAGCAGCTCGGCCGGGACACTTATCGTGGATGAGCAGTTCTTC. The entire variable domain, with the rest obtained from reference TRBV7-9 and TRBJ2-1, is as follows: DTGVSQNPRHKITKRGQNVTFRCDPISEHNRLYWYRQTLGQGPEFLTYFQNEAQLEKSRLLSDRFSAERPKGSFSTLEIQRTEQGDSAMYLCASSSAGTLIVDEQFFGPGTRLTVL.